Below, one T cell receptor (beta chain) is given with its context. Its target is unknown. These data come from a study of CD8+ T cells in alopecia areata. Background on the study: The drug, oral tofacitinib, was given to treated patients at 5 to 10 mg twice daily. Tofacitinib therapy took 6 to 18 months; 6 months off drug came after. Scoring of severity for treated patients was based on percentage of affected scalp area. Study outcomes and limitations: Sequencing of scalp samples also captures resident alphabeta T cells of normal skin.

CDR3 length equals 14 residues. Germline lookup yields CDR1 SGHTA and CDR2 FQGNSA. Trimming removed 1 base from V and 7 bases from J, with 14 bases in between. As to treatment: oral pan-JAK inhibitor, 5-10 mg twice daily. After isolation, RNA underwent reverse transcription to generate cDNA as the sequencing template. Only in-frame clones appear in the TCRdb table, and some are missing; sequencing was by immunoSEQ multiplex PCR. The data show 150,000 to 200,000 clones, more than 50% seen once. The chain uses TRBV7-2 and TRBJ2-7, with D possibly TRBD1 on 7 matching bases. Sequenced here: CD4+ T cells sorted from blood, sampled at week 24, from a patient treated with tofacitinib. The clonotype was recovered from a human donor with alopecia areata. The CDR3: CASSLGAGGREQYF. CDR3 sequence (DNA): TGTGCCAGCAGCTTAGGGGCAGGGGGGCGTGAGCAGTACTTC.